These T cell receptor beta chains were read from a single sample in a study of T-cell reconstitution after alpha-beta-depleted transplantation in children. Each CDR3 protein gets one entry after TCRdb re-called the PCR reads with MiXCR. This table has over 200,000 distinct CDR3 sequences, about 9.5% appearing once. The source material was PBMCs from the stem cell graft donor, sampled from the stem cell graft. The origin of the receptors is a human donor who donated a stem cell graft to a child with acute lymphoblastic leukemia. Each CDR3 is given with its conserved first and last residue. A D gene is named only where the DNA matches it firmly. Rows may omit the clone size; those that give it use once, few, many or a size class.

clone size: many
D gene: .
J gene: TRBJ1-1
V gene: TRBV5-5
CDR3 DNA: TGTGCCAGCAGCTTTCGGGGGCGGAACACTGAAGCTTTCTTT
CDR3 protein: CASSFRGRNTEAFF

clone size: many
D gene: TRBD1
J gene: TRBJ1-2
V gene: TRBV10-3
CDR3 DNA: TGTGCCATCAGTGGAAAAGCGGGACAGGGGGCTGGCGGCTACACCTTC
CDR3 protein: CAISGKAGQGAGGYTF

clone size: many
D gene: .
J gene: TRBJ2-7
V gene: TRBV10-3
CDR3 DNA: TGTGCCATCAGTGGGCCTGGGTACGAGCAGTACTTC
CDR3 protein: CAISGPGYEQYF

clone size: .
D gene: TRBD1
J gene: TRBJ1-2
V gene: TRBV3-1
CDR3 DNA: TGTGCCAGCAGCCAATCGGGGACAGGGAACTATGGCTACACCTTC
CDR3 protein: CASSQSGTGNYGYTF

clone size: many
D gene: TRBD1
J gene: TRBJ2-2
V gene: TRBV5-1
CDR3 DNA: TGCGCCAGCAGCCAATTACAGGGGTCCGGGGAGCTGTTTTTT
CDR3 protein: CASSQLQGSGELFF

clone size: many
D gene: .
J gene: TRBJ1-5
V gene: TRBV5-1
CDR3 DNA: TGCGCCAGCAGCCTAGACCCAACAGGGACTCAGCCCCAGCATTTT
CDR3 protein: CASSLDPTGTQPQHF

clone size: few
D gene: .
J gene: TRBJ1-3
V gene: TRBV6-1
CDR3 DNA: TGTGCCAGCAGCCGGCCCGGGACTCCCTTCTCTGGAAACACCATATATTTT
CDR3 protein: CASSRPGTPFSGNTIYF

clone size: .
D gene: TRBD1
J gene: TRBJ1-5
V gene: TRBV18
CDR3 DNA: TGTGCCAGCTCTCCGGACAGGACCTTGGGGCCCCAGCATTTT
CDR3 protein: CASSPDRTLGPQHF

clone size: .
D gene: .
J gene: TRBJ2-1
V gene: TRBV5-1
CDR3 DNA: TGCGCCAGCAGGAAGGGGCTCCAGGGCTCCTACAATGAGCAGTTCTTC
CDR3 protein: CASRKGLQGSYNEQFF

clone size: many
D gene: .
J gene: TRBJ1-4
V gene: TRBV11-1
CDR3 DNA: TGTGCCAGCAGCTTAGACCGACAGAGCGTTGCAACTAATGAAAAACTGTTTTTT
CDR3 protein: CASSLDRQSVATNEKLFF

clone size: many
D gene: .
J gene: TRBJ2-7
V gene: TRBV6-5
CDR3 DNA: TGTGCCAGCAGTTACCAGCCCGGGATGAACTACGAGCAGTACTTC
CDR3 protein: CASSYQPGMNYEQYF

clone size: few
D gene: TRBD2
J gene: TRBJ2-2
V gene: TRBV4-1
CDR3 DNA: TGCGCCAGCAGCCAAGATTTCGGCGGGGGGGCCGGGTCCGGGGAGCTGTTTTTT
CDR3 protein: CASSQDFGGGAGSGELFF

clone size: few
D gene: .
J gene: TRBJ1-6
V gene: TRBV12-3/TRBV12-4
CDR3 DNA: TGTGCCAGTGCGAGCTCCTATAATTCACCCCTCCACTTT
CDR3 protein: CASASSYNSPLHF

clone size: many
D gene: TRBD2
J gene: TRBJ2-7
V gene: TRBV5-1
CDR3 DNA: TGCGCCAGCAGCCTGAATGTCGGGAGGTATCTCGAGCAGTACTTC
CDR3 protein: CASSLNVGRYLEQYF

clone size: many
D gene: TRBD1
J gene: TRBJ1-3
V gene: TRBV29-1
CDR3 DNA: TGCAGCGTTGATCTGACAGGGGGTAGCTCTGGAAACACCATATATTTT
CDR3 protein: CSVDLTGGSSGNTIYF

clone size: .
D gene: .
J gene: TRBJ2-5
V gene: TRBV12-3/TRBV12-4
CDR3 DNA: TGTGCCACCTCCCGGAAGATTCAAGAGACCCAGTACTTC
CDR3 protein: CATSRKIQETQYF

clone size: .
D gene: .
J gene: TRBJ2-1
V gene: TRBV5-1
CDR3 DNA: TGCGCCAGCAGCTTTTTAGGGGCCGACCATGAGCAGTTCTTC
CDR3 protein: CASSFLGADHEQFF

clone size: .
D gene: .
J gene: TRBJ2-7
V gene: TRBV5-1
CDR3 DNA: TGCGCCAGCAAGGCCCCGGGGACCTACGAGCAGTACTTC
CDR3 protein: CASKAPGTYEQYF

clone size: few
D gene: TRBD2
J gene: TRBJ2-7
V gene: TRBV5-5
CDR3 DNA: TGTGCCAGCAGCTCGACGCAGCGGGGGGTCTACGAGCAGTACTTC
CDR3 protein: CASSSTQRGVYEQYF

clone size: .
D gene: .
J gene: TRBJ1-1
V gene: TRBV12-3/TRBV12-4
CDR3 DNA: TGTGCCAGCAGTTCGCGTTGGCTGAACACTGAAGCTTTCTTT
CDR3 protein: CASSSRWLNTEAFF

clone size: many
D gene: .
J gene: TRBJ2-1
V gene: TRBV4-1
CDR3 DNA: TGCGCCAGCAGCCATTTGAATATGGGGTTCTCTTCCTACAATGAGCAGTTCTTC
CDR3 protein: CASSHLNMGFSSYNEQFF

clone size: many
D gene: .
J gene: TRBJ1-5
V gene: TRBV11-2
CDR3 DNA: TGTGCCAGCAGCTTAGAACGGGGAAGCAATCAGCCCCAGCATTTT
CDR3 protein: CASSLERGSNQPQHF

clone size: few
D gene: .
J gene: TRBJ2-7
V gene: TRBV30
CDR3 DNA: TGTGCCTGGAGGCGAAGTTACGAGCAGTACTTC
CDR3 protein: CAWRRSYEQYF

clone size: few
D gene: .
J gene: TRBJ2-5
V gene: TRBV27
CDR3 DNA: TGTGCCAGCAGTGGCCGGGGGAAAGAGACCCAGTACTTC
CDR3 protein: CASSGRGKETQYF

clone size: many
D gene: .
J gene: TRBJ1-5
V gene: TRBV13
CDR3 DNA: TGTGCCAGCAGCTTAGGGACAGCCGAAGGAAATCAGCCCCAGCATTTT
CDR3 protein: CASSLGTAEGNQPQHF

clone size: .
D gene: TRBD1
J gene: TRBJ2-1
V gene: TRBV4-2
CDR3 DNA: TGTGCCAGCAGCCAAGAGGGGGTGGGACAGGGGGCTGGAAATGAGCAGTTCTTC
CDR3 protein: CASSQEGVGQGAGNEQFF

clone size: many
D gene: TRBD1
J gene: TRBJ2-2
V gene: TRBV5-1
CDR3 DNA: TGCGCCAGCAGCTTTCGACAGGGGGCAAACACCGGGGAGCTGTTTTTT
CDR3 protein: CASSFRQGANTGELFF

clone size: many
D gene: TRBD1
J gene: TRBJ2-1
V gene: TRBV6-5
CDR3 DNA: TGTGCCAGCAGTTTTCTAGGACAGGACAATGAGCAGTTCTTC
CDR3 protein: CASSFLGQDNEQFF

clone size: many
D gene: TRBD1
J gene: TRBJ2-6
V gene: TRBV15
CDR3 DNA: TGTGCCACCAGCAGGGCGACAGGGGTAGGGGCCAACGTCCTGACTTTC
CDR3 protein: CATSRATGVGANVLTF

clone size: once
D gene: .
J gene: TRBJ2-1
V gene: TRBV7-9
CDR3 DNA: TGTGCCAGCAGCTTAACGGACTCGACGCATGAGCAGTTCTTC
CDR3 protein: CASSLTDSTHEQFF

clone size: many
D gene: TRBD1
J gene: TRBJ2-3
V gene: TRBV5-1
CDR3 DNA: TGCGCCAGCAACCAAGGGGACAGTAGCACAGATACGCAGTATTTT
CDR3 protein: CASNQGDSSTDTQYF

clone size: .
D gene: .
J gene: TRBJ1-2
V gene: TRBV20-1
CDR3 DNA: TGCAGTGCTAGAGATCCGGGGACCATTTCAAATGGCTACACCTTC
CDR3 protein: CSARDPGTISNGYTF

clone size: few
D gene: .
J gene: TRBJ2-7
V gene: TRBV20-1
CDR3 DNA: TGCAGTGCTAGAGTCTCGGGCTACGAGCAGTACTTC
CDR3 protein: CSARVSGYEQYF

clone size: many
D gene: TRBD1
J gene: TRBJ2-5
V gene: TRBV5-1
CDR3 DNA: TGCGCCAGCAGCTCAGGTAGACAGGGGCTTGAGACCCAGTACTTC
CDR3 protein: CASSSGRQGLETQYF